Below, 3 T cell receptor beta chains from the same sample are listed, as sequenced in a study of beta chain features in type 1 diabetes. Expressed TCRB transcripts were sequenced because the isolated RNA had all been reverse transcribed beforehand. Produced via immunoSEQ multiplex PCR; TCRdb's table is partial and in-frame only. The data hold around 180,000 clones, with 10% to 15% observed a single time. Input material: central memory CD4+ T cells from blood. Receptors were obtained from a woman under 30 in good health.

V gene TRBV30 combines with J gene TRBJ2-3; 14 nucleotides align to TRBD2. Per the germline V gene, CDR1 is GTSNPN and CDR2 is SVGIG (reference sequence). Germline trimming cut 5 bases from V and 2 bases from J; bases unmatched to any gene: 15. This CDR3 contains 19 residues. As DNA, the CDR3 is TGTGCCTGGGGGGGTGAAGGACTAGCGGGAGGTTCGATCACAGATACGCAGTATTTT. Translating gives CAWGGEGLAGGSITDTQYF.

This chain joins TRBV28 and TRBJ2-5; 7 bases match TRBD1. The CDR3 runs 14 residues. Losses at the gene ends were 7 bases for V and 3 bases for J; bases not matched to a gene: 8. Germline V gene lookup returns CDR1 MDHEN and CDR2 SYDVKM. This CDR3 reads CASTLGQAKETQYF. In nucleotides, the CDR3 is TGTGCCAGCACCCTCGGACAGGCCAAAGAGACCCAGTACTTC.

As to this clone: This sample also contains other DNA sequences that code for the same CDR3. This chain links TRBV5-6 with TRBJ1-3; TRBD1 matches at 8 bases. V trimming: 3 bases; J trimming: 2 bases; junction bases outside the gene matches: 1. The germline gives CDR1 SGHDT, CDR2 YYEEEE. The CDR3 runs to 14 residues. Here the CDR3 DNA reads TGTGCCAGCAGCTGGGGACAGGCTGGAAACACCATATATTTT. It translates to CASSWGQAGNTIYF. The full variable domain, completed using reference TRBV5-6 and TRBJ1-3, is DAGVTQSPTHLIKTRGQQVTLRCSPKSGHDTVSWYQQALGQGPQFIFQYYEEEERQRGNFPDRFSGHQFPNYSSELNVNALLLGDSALYLCASSWGQAGNTIYFGEGSWLTVV.